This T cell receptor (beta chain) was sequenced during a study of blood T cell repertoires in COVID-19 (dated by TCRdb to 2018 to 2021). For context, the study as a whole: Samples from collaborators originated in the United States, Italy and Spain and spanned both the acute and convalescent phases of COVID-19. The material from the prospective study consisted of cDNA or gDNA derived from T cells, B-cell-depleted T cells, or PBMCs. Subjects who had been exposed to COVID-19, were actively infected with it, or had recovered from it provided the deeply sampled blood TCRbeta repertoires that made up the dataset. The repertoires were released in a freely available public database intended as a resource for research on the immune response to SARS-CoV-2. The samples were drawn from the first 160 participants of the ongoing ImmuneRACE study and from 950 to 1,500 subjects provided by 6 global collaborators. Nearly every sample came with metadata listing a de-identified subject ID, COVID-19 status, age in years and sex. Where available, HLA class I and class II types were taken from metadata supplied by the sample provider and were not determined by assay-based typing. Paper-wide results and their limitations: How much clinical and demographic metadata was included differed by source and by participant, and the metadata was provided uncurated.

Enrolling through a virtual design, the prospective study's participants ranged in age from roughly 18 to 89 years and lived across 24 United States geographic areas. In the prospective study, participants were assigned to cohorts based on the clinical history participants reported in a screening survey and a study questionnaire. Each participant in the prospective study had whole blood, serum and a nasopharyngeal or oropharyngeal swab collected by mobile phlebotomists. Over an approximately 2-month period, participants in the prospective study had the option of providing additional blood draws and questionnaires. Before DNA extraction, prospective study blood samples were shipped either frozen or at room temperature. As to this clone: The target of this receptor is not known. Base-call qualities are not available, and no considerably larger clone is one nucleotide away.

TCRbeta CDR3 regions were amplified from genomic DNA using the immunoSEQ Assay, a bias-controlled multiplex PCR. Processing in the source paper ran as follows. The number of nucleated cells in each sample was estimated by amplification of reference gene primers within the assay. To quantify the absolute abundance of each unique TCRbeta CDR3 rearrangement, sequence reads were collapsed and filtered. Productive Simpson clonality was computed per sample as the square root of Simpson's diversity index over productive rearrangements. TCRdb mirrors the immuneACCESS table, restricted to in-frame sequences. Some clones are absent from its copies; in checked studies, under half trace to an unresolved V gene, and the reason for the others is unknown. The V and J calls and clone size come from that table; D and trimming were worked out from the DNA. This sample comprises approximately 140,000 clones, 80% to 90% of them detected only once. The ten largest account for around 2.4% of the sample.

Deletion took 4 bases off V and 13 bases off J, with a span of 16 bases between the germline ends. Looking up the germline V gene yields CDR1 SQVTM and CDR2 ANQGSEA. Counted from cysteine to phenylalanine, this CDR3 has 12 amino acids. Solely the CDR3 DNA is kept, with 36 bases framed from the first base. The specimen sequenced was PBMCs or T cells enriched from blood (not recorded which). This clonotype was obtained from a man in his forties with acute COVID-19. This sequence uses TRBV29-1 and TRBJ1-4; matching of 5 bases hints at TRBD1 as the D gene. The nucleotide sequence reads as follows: TGCAGCGTTGGGGGCCAAACCGGATCACTGTTTTTT. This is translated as CSVGGQTGSLFF.